A single sample is the source of the 15 T cell receptor beta chains below, sequenced in a study of PD-L1 blockade in urothelial cancer. Profiled with immunoSEQ multiplex PCR; TCRdb holds only in-frame clones, not every one. Among approximately 35,000 clones listed, about a third were seen once. The sequencing here drew on tumor tissue, taken before atezolizumab (anti-PD-L1) treatment. The receptors here all came from a man in his fifties or sixties with urothelial cancer.

The V call is TRBV9, the J call TRBJ1-2; D is unresolved. CDR3 size: 12 residues. V gave up 2 bases and J gave up 4 bases, with 6 bases separating them. Germline assignment: CDR1 SGDLS and CDR2 YYNGEE. In nucleotides, the CDR3 is TGTGCCAGCAGCGTTGGCAGCTATGGCTACACCTTC. Translation gives CASSVGSYGYTF.

The V call is TRBV19, the J call TRBJ1-4, with a possible D match to TRBD1 (6 bases). Germline CDR1 reads LNHDA; CDR2 reads SQIVND (reference sequence). CDR3 length equals 15 residues. Trimming removed 6 bases from V and 8 bases from J, with 19 bases in between. The CDR3: CASRPKRDNREKLFF. CDR3 sequence (DNA): TGTGCCAGTAGGCCGAAACGGGACAATAGGGAAAAACTGTTTTTT.

The J gene is TRBJ1-2, the V gene TRBV19, with D possibly matching TRBD1 (5 bases). Trimming removed 4 bases at V and 4 bases at J, with 16 bases between. CDR1 LNHDA and CDR2 SQIVND come from the germline V gene (reference sequence). CDR3 size: 15 residues. The CDR3 is CASSNPRDGFYGYTF. The DNA of the CDR3 is TGTGCCAGTAGTAACCCCCGGGACGGGTTCTATGGCTACACCTTC.

V is TRBV22-1 and J is TRBJ2-2; TRBD2 is the table's D call and was not checked against the DNA. TRBV22-1 is a pseudogene. CDR3 length: 14 amino acids. This CDR3 is CASKGGERVGELFF. As DNA, the CDR3 is TGTGCCAGCAAGGGCGGGGAGAGGGTCGGGGAGCTGTTTTTT.

The V gene is TRBV28, the J gene TRBJ1-2, with D perhaps TRBD1 (5 bases). CDR1 MDHEN and CDR2 SYDVKM come from the germline V gene. V was clipped by 5 bases and J by 6 bases, with 16 bases between them. CDR3 length equals 14 residues. The CDR3 bases are TGTGCCAGCAGTATCCTCGGAGAGGGGAATGGCTACACCTTC. This sequence encodes CASSILGEGNGYTF.

V usage is TRBV28 and J usage is TRBJ1-3, with D perhaps TRBD1 (5 bases). V shed 4 bases and J shed 4 bases, with 11 bases lying between them. Germline V gene data show CDR1 as MDHEN and CDR2 as SYDVKM. The CDR3 has 14 residues. The CDR3 sequence is CASSSGTLGNTIYF. The DNA of the CDR3 is TGTGCCAGCAGTTCCGGGACTCTCGGAAACACCATATATTTT. Based on the CDR3 plus reference TRBV28 and TRBJ1-3, the full variable domain is DVKVTQSSRYLVKRTGEKVFLECVQDMDHENMFWYRQDPGLGLRLIYFSYDVKMKEKGDIPEGYSVSREKKERFSLILESASTNQTSMYLCASSSGTLGNTIYFGEGSWLTVV.

A few counts support this clone. This chain uses TRBV25-1 with TRBJ1-4, with 7 bases identical to TRBD1. This CDR3 is 13 amino acids long. CDR1 MGHDK and CDR2 SYGVNS come from the germline V gene. V shed 6 bases, J shed 8 bases, and the junction held 6 bases outside the gene matches. CDR3 sequence reads: CASSLRGNEKLFF. CDR3 sequence (DNA): TGTGCCAGCAGCCTCAGGGGGAACGAAAAACTGTTTTTT.

In regard to this clone: At one end the junction does not follow the germline gene, possibly because of a read error. The rearrangement joins TRBV6-1 to TRBJ1-2; D is ambiguous. The CDR3 covers 14 residues. Germline V gene lookup returns CDR1 MNHNS and CDR2 SASEGT. CDR3 sequence reads: CAISEDTGNYGYTF. DNA of the CDR3: TGTGCCATCAGTGAAGACACGGGAAACTATGGCTACACCTTC.

The chain recombines TRBV19 with TRBJ2-7; weak D call: TRBD1 (5 bases). Trimming pared 3 bases from V and 2 bases from J, leaving 8 bases between. In germline, CDR1 is LNHDA, CDR2 SQIVND (reference sequence). CDR3 length: 13 amino acids. In DNA form, the CDR3 reads TGTGCCAGTAGTATTGGACACCCCTACGAGCAGTACTTC. Protein product: CASSIGHPYEQYF. The whole variable domain, remainder taken from reference TRBV19 and TRBJ2-7, is DGGITQSPKYLFRKEGQNVTLSCEQNLNHDAMYWYRQDPGQGLRLIYYSQIVNDFQKGDIAEGYSVSREKKESFPLTVTSAQKNPTAFYLCASSIGHPYEQYFGPGTRLTVT.

This chain uses TRBV6-8 with TRBJ2-4, with TRBD2 identical over 8 bases. The germline CDR1 and CDR2 sequences are MNHGY and SAAAGT. V gave up 5 bases and J gave up 0 bases; unmatched junction bases: 15. This CDR3 has 19 amino acids. The CDR3 DNA follows: TGTGCCAGCAGTGCACCGGCTACTAGCGGATCCTTAGCCAAAAACATTCAGTACTTC. Translated, it gives CASSAPATSGSLAKNIQYF.

This clone was seen at least ten times. V is TRBV6-8 and J is TRBJ1-1; a possible D gene is TRBD1 (5 bases). Per germline, CDR1 MNHGY and CDR2 SAAAGT. Trimming removed 2 bases at V and 0 bases at J, with 7 bases between. This CDR3 has 14 amino acids. The CDR3 is CASSYRGLNTEAFF. The DNA of the CDR3 is TGTGCCAGCAGTTACAGGGGATTGAACACTGAAGCTTTCTTT.

V gene TRBV18 combines with J gene TRBJ2-3; no definite D call. This CDR3 region has 13 residues. Germline lookup yields CDR1 KGHSH and CDR2 LQKENI. V lost 4 bases and J lost 1, with 6 bases in between. The CDR3 region has the DNA TGTGCCAGCTCACGGCAGGGCACAGATACGCAGTATTTT. Protein: CASSRQGTDTQYF. Full variable domain (remainder filled in from reference TRBV18 and TRBJ2-3): NAGVMQNPRHLVRRRGQEARLRCSPMKGHSHVYWYRQLPEEGLKFMVYLQKENIIDESGMPKERFSAEFPKEGPSILRIQQVVRGDSAAYFCASSRQGTDTQYFGPGTRLTVL.

V is TRBV7-6 and J is TRBJ2-7; D is unresolved. Germline V gene sequence: CDR1 SGHVS, CDR2 FNYEAQ. The germline V and J ends were trimmed by 5 bases and 2 bases, with 16 bases remaining between them. The CDR3 contains 15 residues. CDR3 residues: CASSRPGPLTYEQYF. In DNA, the CDR3 is TGTGCCAGCAGCAGGCCGGGCCCTTTAACCTACGAGCAGTACTTC.

A single count supports this clone. The chain recombines TRBV10-2 with TRBJ2-3; 10 bases are a match to TRBD2. Germline V lookup: CDR1 WSHSY, CDR2 SAAADI. The CDR3 totals 16 residues. Germline trimming cut 3 bases from V and 4 bases from J; bases unmatched to any gene: 7. The CDR3 coding sequence is TGCGCCAGCAGTGATCGGCTAGCGGGAGCGGCAGATACGCAGTATTTT. Amino acid sequence: CASSDRLAGAADTQYF.

The V and J genes are TRBV19 and TRBJ1-5; D call uncertain. The length of the CDR3 is 15 residues. In germline, CDR1 is LNHDA, CDR2 SQIVND (reference sequence). V dropped 5 bases and J dropped 0 bases, with 11 bases sitting between them. The CDR3 loop is CASSPEPYSNQPQHF. DNA of the CDR3: TGTGCCAGTAGTCCAGAACCTTATAGCAATCAGCCCCAGCATTTT.